This TCR beta chain was recorded in a study of tumour-infiltrating T cells in Burkitt lymphoma. The overall study: Overall and progression-free survival were predicted by productive clonality.

Sequencing used immunoSEQ multiplex PCR; TCRdb keeps in-frame clones, though not all of them. The sample records about 1,500 clones, approximately 18% being singletons. CDR3 length: 15 amino acids. V trimming: 5 bases; J trimming: 4 bases; junction bases outside the gene matches: 8. Germline assignment: CDR1 SEHNR and CDR2 FQNEAQ (reference sequence). The source material was tumor tissue. This TCR was recovered from a human donor with diffuse large B-cell lymphoma. This sequence joins TRBV7-9 and TRBJ1-3; the match to TRBD1 covers 7 bases. This CDR3 is CASSKTGLSGNTIYF. CDR3 coding DNA: TGTGCCAGCAGCAAGACAGGGCTGAGCGGAAACACCATATATTTT.